This T cell receptor beta chain was profiled in a study of OX40 agonist ivuxolimab in advanced cancers. The overall study: Patients' therapy was ivuxolimab, an antibody that acts as an agonist of OX40 (CD134). Across the patients, intravenous ivuxolimab was delivered every 2 weeks at 0.01 to 10 mg/kg. Patients were roughly 83% male with ages roughly 20 to 80, mean around 58.

Germline lookup yields CDR1 SGHRS and CDR2 YFSETQ. V lost 4 bases to trimming and J lost 1 base, with 11 bases between them. The CDR3 runs to 14 residues. The study sampled blood at baseline, cycle 4 day 1, and cycle 7 day 1. This table comes from immunoSEQ multiplex PCR, and its TCRdb copy is limited to in-frame clones, with some not included. The top ten hold about 33% of the sample, which has under 20,000 clones, 74% seen once. This material consisted of CD4+ or CD8+ T cells sorted from blood, taken in a trial of the OX40 agonist ivuxolimab. The sequence came from an adult with an advanced solid tumor such as melanoma, head and neck, liver or kidney cancer. The chain couples TRBV5-1 to TRBJ1-1; maybe TRBD1 (6 bases). CDR3 sequence: CASSAGDSNTEAFF. CDR3 coding DNA: TGCGCCAGCAGCGCAGGGGATTCGAACACTGAAGCTTTCTTT.